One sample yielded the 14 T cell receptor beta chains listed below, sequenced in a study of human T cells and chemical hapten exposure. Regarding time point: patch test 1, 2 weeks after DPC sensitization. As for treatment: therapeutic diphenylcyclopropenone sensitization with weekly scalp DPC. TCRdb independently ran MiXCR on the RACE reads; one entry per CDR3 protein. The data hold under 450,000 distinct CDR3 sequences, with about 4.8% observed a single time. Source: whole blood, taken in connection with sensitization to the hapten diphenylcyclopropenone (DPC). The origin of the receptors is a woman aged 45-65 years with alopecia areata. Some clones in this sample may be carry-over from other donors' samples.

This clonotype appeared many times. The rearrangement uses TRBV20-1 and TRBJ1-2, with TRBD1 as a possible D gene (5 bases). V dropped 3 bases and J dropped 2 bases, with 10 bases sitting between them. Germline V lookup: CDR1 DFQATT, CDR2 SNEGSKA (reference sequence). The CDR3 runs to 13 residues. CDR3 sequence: CSARGRPNYGYTF. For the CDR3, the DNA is TGCAGTGCTAGGGGACGTCCGAACTATGGCTACACCTTC.

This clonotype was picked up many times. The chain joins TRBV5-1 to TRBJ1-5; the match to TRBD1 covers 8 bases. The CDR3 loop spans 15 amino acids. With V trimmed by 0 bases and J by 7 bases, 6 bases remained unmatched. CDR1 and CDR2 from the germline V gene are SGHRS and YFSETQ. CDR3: CASSLEGQGGQPQHF. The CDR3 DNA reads TGCGCCAGCAGCTTGGAAGGACAGGGCGGCCAGCCCCAGCATTTT.

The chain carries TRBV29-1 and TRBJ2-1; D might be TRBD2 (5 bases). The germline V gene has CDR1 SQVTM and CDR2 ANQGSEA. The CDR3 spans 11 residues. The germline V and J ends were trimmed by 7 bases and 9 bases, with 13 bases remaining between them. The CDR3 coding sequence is TGCAGCGCAGTAACTAGTTTTGAGCAGTTCTTC. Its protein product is CSAVTSFEQFF.

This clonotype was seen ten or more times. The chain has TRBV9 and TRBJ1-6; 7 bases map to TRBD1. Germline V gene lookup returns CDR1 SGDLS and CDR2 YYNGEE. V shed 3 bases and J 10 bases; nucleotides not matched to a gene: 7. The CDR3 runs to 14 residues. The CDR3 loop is CASSGTGAISPLHF. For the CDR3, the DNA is TGTGCCAGCAGCGGAACAGGGGCCATCTCACCCCTCCACTTT.

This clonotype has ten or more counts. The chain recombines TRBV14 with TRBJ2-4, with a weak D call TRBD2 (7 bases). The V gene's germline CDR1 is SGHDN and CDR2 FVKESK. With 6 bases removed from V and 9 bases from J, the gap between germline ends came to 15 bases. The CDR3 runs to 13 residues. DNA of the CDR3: TGTGCCAGCAGTGAGGGGGGGCGAGTCATTCAGTACTTC. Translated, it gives CASSEGGRVIQYF.

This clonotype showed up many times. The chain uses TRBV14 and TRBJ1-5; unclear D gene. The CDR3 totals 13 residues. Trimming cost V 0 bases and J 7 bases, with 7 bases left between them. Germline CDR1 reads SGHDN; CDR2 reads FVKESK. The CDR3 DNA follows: TGTGCCAGCAGCCAAGATACCACCCAGCCCCAGCATTTT. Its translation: CASSQDTTQPQHF.

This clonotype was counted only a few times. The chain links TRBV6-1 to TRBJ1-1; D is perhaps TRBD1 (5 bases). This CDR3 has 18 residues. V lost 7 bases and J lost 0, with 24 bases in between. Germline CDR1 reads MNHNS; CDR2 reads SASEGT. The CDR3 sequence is CASKGRPGTVDLNTEAFF. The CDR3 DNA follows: TGTGCCAGCAAGGGCAGGCCCGGGACGGTAGATTTGAACACTGAAGCTTTCTTT.

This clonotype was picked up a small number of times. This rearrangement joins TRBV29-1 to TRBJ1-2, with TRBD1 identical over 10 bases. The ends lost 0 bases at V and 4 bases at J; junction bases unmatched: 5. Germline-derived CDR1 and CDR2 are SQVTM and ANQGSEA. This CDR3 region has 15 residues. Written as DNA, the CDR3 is TGCAGCGTTGAAGATGGGACAGGGGTCAGCTATGGCTACACCTTC. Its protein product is CSVEDGTGVSYGYTF.

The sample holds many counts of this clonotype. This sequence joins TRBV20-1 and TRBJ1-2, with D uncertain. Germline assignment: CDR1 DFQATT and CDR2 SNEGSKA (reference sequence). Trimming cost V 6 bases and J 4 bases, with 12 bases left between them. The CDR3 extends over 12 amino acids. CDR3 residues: CSASGVSYGYTF. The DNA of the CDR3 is TGCAGTGCCTCAGGAGTTAGCTATGGCTACACCTTC.

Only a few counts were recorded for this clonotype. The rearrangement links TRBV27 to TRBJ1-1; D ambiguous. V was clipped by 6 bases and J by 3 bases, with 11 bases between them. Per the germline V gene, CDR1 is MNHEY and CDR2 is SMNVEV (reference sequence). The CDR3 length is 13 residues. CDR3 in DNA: TGTGCCAGCAGAAGGGCTCTGCACACTGAAGCTTTCTTT. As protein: CASRRALHTEAFF.

The CDR3 nucleotides are TGTGCCAGCAGCCAAGCTAACGCATACTACGAGCAGTACTTC. Protein sequence: CASSQANAYYEQYF. This chain connects TRBV3-1 to TRBJ2-7; no definite D call. Trimming stripped 1 base from V and 3 bases from J, with 10 bases between. The CDR3 sequence is 14 residues long. The germline gives CDR1 LGHDT, CDR2 YNNKEL (reference sequence).

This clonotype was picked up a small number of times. Here the CDR3 reads CASHRRGGVNYEQYF. CDR3 in DNA: TGTGCCAGCCACCGACGGGGGGGCGTTAACTACGAGCAGTACTTC. The chain couples TRBV6-5 to TRBJ2-7; 8 positions agree with TRBD2. After removal of 8 bases from V and 3 bases from J, the junction contained 12 bases not matched to a gene. This CDR3 contains 15 residues. Germline V gene data show CDR1 as MNHEY and CDR2 as SVGAGI.

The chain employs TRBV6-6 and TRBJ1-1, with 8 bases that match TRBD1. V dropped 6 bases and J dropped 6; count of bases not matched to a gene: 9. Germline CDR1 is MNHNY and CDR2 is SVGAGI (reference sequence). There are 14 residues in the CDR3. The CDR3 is CASRLTDREPEAFF. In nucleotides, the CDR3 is TGTGCCAGCAGGCTGACGGACAGGGAGCCTGAAGCTTTCTTT.

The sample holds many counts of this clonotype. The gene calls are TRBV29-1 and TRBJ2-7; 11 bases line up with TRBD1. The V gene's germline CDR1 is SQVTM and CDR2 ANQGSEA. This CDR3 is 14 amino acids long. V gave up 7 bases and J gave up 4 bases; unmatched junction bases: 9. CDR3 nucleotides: TGCAGCGCCGGTCCCGGGACAGGGGGATACGAGCAGTACTTC. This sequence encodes CSAGPGTGGYEQYF.